A single T cell receptor beta chain is shown here with its context. Its antigen remains unknown. At one of its ends the junction is not consistent with the germline gene, which may arise from a read error. Three rounds of nested PCR, following a modified ARM-PCR protocol, produced the TCRbeta library. TCRdb ran MiXCR on the multiplex PCR reads and lists one entry per CDR3 protein. In the table there are 65,000 to 70,000 distinct CDR3 sequences, 50% to 60% of which are singletons. These data belong to a study of tumor and adjacent non-tumor tissue in lung cancer. On the study more broadly: Stage I to III disease affected roughly ten men and roughly 5 women aged about 30 to 85. Study-wide results and limits: Top 100 clones took a larger repertoire share in normal lung. Patients with more diverse tumor TCRs had worse survival. Tumor tissue had significantly higher TCR diversity than normal lung.

No cell sorting was done before RNA was extracted from the tissue. This CDR3 contains 13 residues. Germline assignment: CDR1 SQVTM and CDR2 ANQGSEA. The chain combines TRBV29-1 with TRBJ2-7; TRBD1 might be the D (6 bases). The source is a man aged 50-59 years with non-small cell lung cancer. The sample consisted of lung tumor tissue. The CDR3 DNA is TGTAGCGTCCGCCGGGACAACATCTACGAGCAGTACTTC. This gives the protein CSVRRDNIYEQYF.